These 13 T cell receptor beta chains came from one sample sequenced in a study of a mutant IDH1 vaccine in newly diagnosed glioma. This table comes from immunoSEQ multiplex PCR, and its TCRdb copy is limited to in-frame clones, with some not included. The sample carries roughly 40,000 clones, approximately 90% recorded once. Sample time point: week 5, during vaccination. Every vaccination contained 300 ug of the mutant IDH1 20-mer peptide and was paired with topical imiquimod. These TCRs are of unknown antigen specificity. Material: PBMCs, obtained from a glioma patient whose treatment included an IDH1 peptide vaccine. All receptors come from a man aged 45-65 years with glioma.

The rearrangement uses TRBV7-3 and TRBJ2-3, with 12 bases aligning to TRBD2. The germline CDR1 and CDR2 sequences are SGHTA and FQGTGA. The CDR3 is made up of 19 amino acids. J was trimmed by 0 bases and V by 5 bases; bases with no gene match: 12. In DNA, the CDR3 is TGTGCCAGCAGCCGTGGCCTAGCGGGGGGGGTACTTAGCACAGATACGCAGTATTTT. Protein product: CASSRGLAGGVLSTDTQYF. The full variable domain, rest sourced from reference TRBV7-3 and TRBJ2-3, is GAGVSQTPSNKVTEKGKYVELRCDPISGHTALYWYRQSLGQGPEFLIYFQGTGAADDSGLPNDRFFAVRPEGSVSTLKIQRTERGDSAVYLCASSRGLAGGVLSTDTQYFGPGTRLTVL.

J is TRBJ2-7 and V is TRBV5-1; D gene ambiguous. CDR1 and CDR2 from the germline V gene are SGHRS and YFSETQ. CDR3 length: 12 residues. Trimming removed 1 base from V and 3 bases from J, with 5 bases in between. This CDR3 is CASSLSGYEQYF. The CDR3 DNA is TGCGCCAGCAGCTTGTCCGGCTACGAGCAGTACTTC.

This clone turned up a few times. The rearrangement joins TRBV6-5 to TRBJ2-3, with TRBD1 matching 7 bases. The CDR3 runs 14 residues. CDR1 and CDR2 (germline): MNHEY, SVGAGI. The V and J ends lost 6 bases and 4 bases, in that order; junction bases with no gene match: 7. This CDR3 reads CASSSGGDADTQYF. The CDR3 DNA is TGTGCCAGCAGCTCAGGGGGTGATGCAGATACGCAGTATTTT.

The rearrangement links TRBV7-2 to TRBJ2-7, with 8 nucleotides matching TRBD1. Per germline, CDR1 SGHTA and CDR2 FQGNSA. Trimming removed 5 bases from V and 3 bases from J; junction bases left unmatched: 9. This CDR3 region has 15 residues. The CDR3 is CASSSGRGPVYEQYF. CDR3 sequence (DNA): TGTGCCAGCAGCAGCGGCAGGGGGCCTGTCTACGAGCAGTACTTC.

V is TRBV27 and J is TRBJ1-4; 7 nucleotides agree with TRBD1. Germline V gives CDR1 MNHEY, CDR2 SMNVEV (reference sequence). Losses at the gene ends were 6 bases for V and 8 bases for J; bases not matched to a gene: 9. This CDR3 comprises 14 residues. In DNA form, the CDR3 reads TGTGCCAGCAGGCCCACAGGGGAAGGGGAAAAACTGTTTTTT. Translating gives CASRPTGEGEKLFF.

This clone was counted between two and nine times. The chain combines TRBV5-6 with TRBJ2-1; 14 bases map to TRBD2. This CDR3 is built from 17 residues. J lost 11 bases, V lost 4 bases, and 14 bases had no gene match. Germline assignment: CDR1 SGHDT and CDR2 YYEEEE. CDR3 protein: CASSRSKTSGGVVQQFF. For the CDR3, the DNA is TGTGCCAGCAGCCGATCTAAGACTAGCGGGGGGGTCGTTCAGCAGTTCTTC.

The chain is built from TRBV6-5 and TRBJ2-7, with 8 bases aligning to TRBD2. The CDR3 covers 14 residues. Germline CDR1 reads MNHEY; CDR2 reads SVGAGI. V was clipped by 2 bases and J by 2 bases; unmatched bases: 2. The CDR3 spells CASSYREGAYEQYF. As DNA, the CDR3 is TGTGCCAGCAGTTACCGGGAGGGGGCCTACGAGCAGTACTTC.

In the case of this clone: The junction differs from germline at one of its ends, possibly a read error. The J gene is TRBJ2-2, the V gene TRBV14, with D maybe TRBD2 (5 bases). Germline values: CDR1 SGHDN, CDR2 FVKESK. The length of the CDR3 is 13 residues. CDR3 residues: CASSHCEHRGAVF. The DNA of the CDR3 is TGTGCCAGCAGCCACTGCGAACACCGGGGAGCTGTTTTT.

The V call is TRBV28, the J call TRBJ2-1; D remains unclear. Trimming cost V 7 bases and J 5 bases, with 12 bases left between them. Germline CDR1 MDHEN, CDR2 SYDVKM. This CDR3 has 13 residues. The CDR3 DNA sequence: TGTGCCAGCATGCCGGAAGAGGACAATGAGCAGTTCTTC. It codes for CASMPEEDNEQFF.

This chain links TRBV9 with TRBJ2-3; 8 bases are shared with TRBD2. Germline CDR1 is SGDLS and CDR2 is YYNGEE. V lost 0 bases, J lost 5 bases, and 8 bases stayed unmatched. This CDR3 has 16 residues. The CDR3 DNA follows: TGTGCCAGCAGCGTAGGGTACGGGGGGGCCGAAGATACGCAGTATTTT. Its translation is CASSVGYGGAEDTQYF.

The chain has TRBV2 and TRBJ1-1, with D perhaps matching TRBD1 (6 bases). Germline lookup yields CDR1 SNHLY and CDR2 FYNNEI. Trimming took 5 bases from V and 3 from J, leaving 7 bases between them. CDR3 length: 12 residues. CDR3 nucleotide sequence: TGTGCCAGCAGTCCAGGGGACACTGAAGCTTTCTTT. Amino acids: CASSPGDTEAFF.

V is TRBV19 and J is TRBJ1-5; 7 nucleotides align to TRBD1. The junction had 5 bases not matched to a gene; V was cut back by 6 bases and J by 6 bases. The germline gives CDR1 LNHDA, CDR2 SQIVND (reference sequence). The CDR3 totals 13 residues. The CDR3 coding sequence is TGTGCCAGTAGGCAGGGGGTCGTTCAGCCCCAGCATTTT. Residues: CASRQGVVQPQHF.

The chain couples TRBV25-1 to TRBJ1-6; the D gene is possibly TRBD1 (6 bases). Germline CDR1 reads MGHDK; CDR2 reads SYGVNS. This CDR3 spans 14 amino acids. Between the trimmed V and J ends, which lost 7 bases and 4 bases, there was a span of 11 bases. The CDR3 nucleotides read TGTGCCAGCACCCTGGGACATTATAATTCACCCCTCCACTTT. Protein: CASTLGHYNSPLHF. Complete variable domain (other parts from reference TRBV25-1 and TRBJ1-6): EADIYQTPRYLVIGTGKKITLECSQTMGHDKMYWYQQDPGMELHLIHYSYGVNSTEKGDLSSESTVSRIRTEHFPLTLESARPSHTSQYLCASTLGHYNSPLHFGNGTRLTVT.